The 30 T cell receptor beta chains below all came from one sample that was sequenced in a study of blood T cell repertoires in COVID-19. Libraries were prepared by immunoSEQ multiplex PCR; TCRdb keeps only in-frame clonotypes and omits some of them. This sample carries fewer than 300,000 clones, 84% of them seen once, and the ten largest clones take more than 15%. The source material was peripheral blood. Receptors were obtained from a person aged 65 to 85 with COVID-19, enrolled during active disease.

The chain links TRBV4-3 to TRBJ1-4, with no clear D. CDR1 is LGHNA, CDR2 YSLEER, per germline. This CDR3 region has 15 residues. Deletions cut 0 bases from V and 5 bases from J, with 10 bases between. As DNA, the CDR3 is TGCGCCAGCAGCCAAGAAAGGAGATCGAATGAAAAACTGTTTTTT. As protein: CASSQERRSNEKLFF.

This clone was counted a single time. The CDR3, as DNA: TGTGCCACCTCCGGGACAGTTATCTCTGGAAACACCATATATTTT. Amino acids: CATSGTVISGNTIYF. V usage is TRBV28 and J usage is TRBJ1-3, with 7 bases aligning to TRBD1. Germline CDR1 is MDHEN and CDR2 is SYDVKM. Trimming took 10 bases from V and 0 from J; bases not matched to a gene: 9. This CDR3 has 15 residues.

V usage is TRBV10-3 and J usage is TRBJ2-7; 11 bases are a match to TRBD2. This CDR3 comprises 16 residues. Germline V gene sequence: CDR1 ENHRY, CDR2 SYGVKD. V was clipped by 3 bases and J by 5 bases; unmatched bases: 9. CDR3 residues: CAISDFTSGSTHEQYF. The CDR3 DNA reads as TGTGCCATCAGTGACTTCACTAGCGGGAGTACTCACGAGCAGTACTTC.

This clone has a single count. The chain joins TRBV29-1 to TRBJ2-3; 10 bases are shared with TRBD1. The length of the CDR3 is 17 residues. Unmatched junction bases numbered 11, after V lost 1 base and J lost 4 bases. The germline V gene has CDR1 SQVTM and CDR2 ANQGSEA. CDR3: CSVEVDRGGTGADTQYF. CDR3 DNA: TGCAGCGTTGAAGTAGACCGAGGGGGGACAGGGGCAGATACGCAGTATTTT.

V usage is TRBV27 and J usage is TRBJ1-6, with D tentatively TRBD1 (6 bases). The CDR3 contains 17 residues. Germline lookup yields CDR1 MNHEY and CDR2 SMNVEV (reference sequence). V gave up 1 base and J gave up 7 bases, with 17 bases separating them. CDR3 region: CASSLLMQGFGNSPLHF. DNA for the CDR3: TGTGCCAGCAGTTTATTAATGCAGGGGTTTGGGAATTCACCCCTCCACTTT.

CDR3 nucleotides: TGTGCCAGCGGTCTAAGTGCGAGCCCGGGGTATTTT. This translates into CASGLSASPGYF. The chain uses TRBV2 and TRBJ2-3; D remains ambiguous. V gave up 8 bases and J gave up 14 bases, with 20 bases separating them. Germline values: CDR1 SNHLY, CDR2 FYNNEI. The CDR3 is 12 residues long.

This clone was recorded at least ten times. CDR3 coding DNA: TGTGCCAGCAGCCTCGAGGCGCGGGGCACAGATACGCAGTATTTT. Protein sequence: CASSLEARGTDTQYF. The chain carries TRBV7-3 and TRBJ2-3; D perhaps matches TRBD2 (5 bases). The V and J ends lost 5 bases and 1 base respectively, with 13 bases between them. The CDR3 is made up of 15 amino acids. Looked up from germline, CDR1 is SGHTA and CDR2 is FQGTGA. Together with reference TRBV7-3 and TRBJ2-3, the CDR3 gives the full variable domain: GAGVSQTPSNKVTEKGKYVELRCDPISGHTALYWYRQSLGQGPEFLIYFQGTGAADDSGLPNDRFFAVRPEGSVSTLKIQRTERGDSAVYLCASSLEARGTDTQYFGPGTRLTVL.

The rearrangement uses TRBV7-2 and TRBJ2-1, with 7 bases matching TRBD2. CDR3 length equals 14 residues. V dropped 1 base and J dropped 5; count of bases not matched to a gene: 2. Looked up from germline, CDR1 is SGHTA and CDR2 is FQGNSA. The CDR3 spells CASSLGLANNEQFF. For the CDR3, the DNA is TGTGCCAGCAGCTTAGGACTAGCAAACAATGAGCAGTTCTTC.

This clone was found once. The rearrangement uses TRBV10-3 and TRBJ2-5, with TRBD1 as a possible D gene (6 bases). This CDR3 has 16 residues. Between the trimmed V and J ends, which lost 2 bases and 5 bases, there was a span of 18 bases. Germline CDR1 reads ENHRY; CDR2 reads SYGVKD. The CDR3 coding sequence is TGTGCCATCAGTGAGAGCAGGGGTGGTTTGGTGGAGACCCAGTACTTC. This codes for CAISESRGGLVETQYF.

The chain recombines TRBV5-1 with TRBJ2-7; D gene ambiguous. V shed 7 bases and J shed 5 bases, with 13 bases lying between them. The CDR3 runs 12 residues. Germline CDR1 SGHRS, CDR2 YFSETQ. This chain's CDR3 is CASGFSSHEQYF. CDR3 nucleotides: TGCGCCAGCGGTTTTAGTTCCCACGAGCAGTACTTC.

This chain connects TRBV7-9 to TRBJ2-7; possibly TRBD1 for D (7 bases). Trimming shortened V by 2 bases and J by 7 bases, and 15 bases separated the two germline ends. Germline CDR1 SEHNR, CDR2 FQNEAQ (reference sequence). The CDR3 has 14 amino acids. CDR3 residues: CASSLFGGGDEQYF. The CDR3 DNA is TGTGCCAGCAGCTTATTTGGAGGGGGCGATGAGCAGTACTTC.

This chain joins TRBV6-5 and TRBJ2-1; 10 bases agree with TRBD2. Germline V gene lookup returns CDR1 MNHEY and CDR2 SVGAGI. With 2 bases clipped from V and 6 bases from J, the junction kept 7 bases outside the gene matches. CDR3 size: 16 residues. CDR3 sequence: CASSYGVAGGRNEQFF. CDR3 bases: TGTGCCAGCAGTTACGGGGTAGCGGGGGGCCGCAATGAGCAGTTCTTC.

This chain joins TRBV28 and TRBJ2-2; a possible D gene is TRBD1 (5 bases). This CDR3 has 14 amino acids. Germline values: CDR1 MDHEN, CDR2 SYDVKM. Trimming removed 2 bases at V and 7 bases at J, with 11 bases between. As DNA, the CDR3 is TGTGCCAGCAGTTTAAGCAGGGCAGGCGGGGAGCTGTTTTTT. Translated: CASSLSRAGGELFF.

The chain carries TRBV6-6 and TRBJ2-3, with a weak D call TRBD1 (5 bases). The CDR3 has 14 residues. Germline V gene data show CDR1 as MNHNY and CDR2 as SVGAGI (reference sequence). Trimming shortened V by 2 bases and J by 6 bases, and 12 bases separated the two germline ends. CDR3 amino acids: CASSYGRGWDTQYF. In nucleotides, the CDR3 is TGTGCCAGCAGTTACGGTAGGGGCTGGGATACGCAGTATTTT.

The DNA for the CDR3 is TGTGCCAGCAGCCGACAGGGGGCAAACACCATATATTTT. It codes for CASSRQGANTIYF. The chain has TRBV7-9 and TRBJ1-3; 10 bases fit TRBD1. This CDR3 has 13 residues. Germline V gene data show CDR1 as SEHNR and CDR2 as FQNEAQ (reference sequence). V gave up 5 bases and J gave up 6 bases; unmatched junction bases: 1. The whole variable domain, filled in from reference TRBV7-9 and TRBJ1-3, reads DTGVSQNPRHKITKRGQNVTFRCDPISEHNRLYWYRQTLGQGPEFLTYFQNEAQLEKSRLLSDRFSAERPKGSFSTLEIQRTEQGDSAMYLCASSRQGANTIYFGEGSWLTVV.

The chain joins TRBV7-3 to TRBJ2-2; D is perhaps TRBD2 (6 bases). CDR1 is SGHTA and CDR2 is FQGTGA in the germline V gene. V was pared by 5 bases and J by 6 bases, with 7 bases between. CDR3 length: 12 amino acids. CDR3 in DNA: TGTGCCAGCAGCCCGGGGGCCGGGGAGCTGTTTTTT. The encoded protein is CASSPGAGELFF.

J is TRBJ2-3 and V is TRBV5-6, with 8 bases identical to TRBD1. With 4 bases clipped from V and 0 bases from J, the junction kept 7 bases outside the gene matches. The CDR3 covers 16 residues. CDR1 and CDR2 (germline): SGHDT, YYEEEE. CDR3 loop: CASSVARDRSTDTQYF. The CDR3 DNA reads TGTGCCAGCAGCGTCGCCCGGGACAGGAGCACAGATACGCAGTATTTT.

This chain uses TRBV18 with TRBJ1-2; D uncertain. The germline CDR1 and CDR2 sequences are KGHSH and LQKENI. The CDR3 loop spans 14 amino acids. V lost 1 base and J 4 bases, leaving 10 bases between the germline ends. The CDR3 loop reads CASSPQREPYGYTF. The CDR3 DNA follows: TGTGCCAGCTCACCACAGAGGGAACCCTATGGCTACACCTTC.

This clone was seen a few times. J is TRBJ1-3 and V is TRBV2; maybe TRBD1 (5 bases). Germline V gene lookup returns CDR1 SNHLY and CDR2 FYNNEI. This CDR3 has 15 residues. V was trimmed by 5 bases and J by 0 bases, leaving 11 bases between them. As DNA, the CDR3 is TGTGCCAGCAGTCGAGCCAGGGCCTCTGGAAACACCATATATTTT. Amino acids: CASSRARASGNTIYF. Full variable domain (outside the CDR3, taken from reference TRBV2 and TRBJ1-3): EPEVTQTPSHQVTQMGQEVILRCVPISNHLYFYWYRQILGQKVEFLVSFYNNEISEKSEIFDDQFSVERPDGSNFTLKIRSTKLEDSAMYFCASSRARASGNTIYFGEGSWLTVV.

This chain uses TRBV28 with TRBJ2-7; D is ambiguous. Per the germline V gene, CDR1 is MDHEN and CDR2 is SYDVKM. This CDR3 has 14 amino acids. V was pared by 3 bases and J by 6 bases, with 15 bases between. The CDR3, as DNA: TGTGCCAGCAGTTTTAGTCTTGGAGTCGGCGAGCAGTACTTC. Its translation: CASSFSLGVGEQYF.

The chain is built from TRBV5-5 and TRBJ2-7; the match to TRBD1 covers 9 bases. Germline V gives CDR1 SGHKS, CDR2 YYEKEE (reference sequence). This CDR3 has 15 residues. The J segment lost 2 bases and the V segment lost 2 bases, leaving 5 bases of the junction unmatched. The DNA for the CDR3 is TGTGCCAGCAGCTTTCTGACAGGGGGACCCTACGAGCAGTACTTC. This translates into CASSFLTGGPYEQYF.

The DNA of the CDR3 is TGTGCCAGCAGCTTAGCGGATTTCGGGTTGCGAGAAAAACTGTTTTTT. This translates into CASSLADFGLREKLFF. The chain joins TRBV11-3 to TRBJ1-4; D gene unclear. V was clipped by 1 base and J by 8 bases, with 17 bases between them. The CDR3 has 16 amino acids. Germline lookup yields CDR1 SGHNT and CDR2 YENEEA.

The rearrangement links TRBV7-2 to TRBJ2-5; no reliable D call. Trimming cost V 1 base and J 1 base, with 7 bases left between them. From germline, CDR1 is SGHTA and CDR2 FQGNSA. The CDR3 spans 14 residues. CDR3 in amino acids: CASSLGQAQETQYF. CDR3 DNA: TGTGCCAGCAGCTTAGGCCAGGCCCAAGAGACCCAGTACTTC.

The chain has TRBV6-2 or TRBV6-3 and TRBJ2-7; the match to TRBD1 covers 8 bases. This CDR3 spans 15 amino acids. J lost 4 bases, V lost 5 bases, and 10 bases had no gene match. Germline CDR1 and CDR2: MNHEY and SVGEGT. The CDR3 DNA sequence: TGTGCCAGCAGTACCGTCGGACAGGGAGAATACGAGCAGTACTTC. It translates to CASSTVGQGEYEQYF.

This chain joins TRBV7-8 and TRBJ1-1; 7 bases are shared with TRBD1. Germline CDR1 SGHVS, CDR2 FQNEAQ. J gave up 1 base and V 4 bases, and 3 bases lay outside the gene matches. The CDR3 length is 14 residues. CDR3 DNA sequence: TGTGCCAGCAGCTGGGGACAGCCGAACACTGAAGCTTTCTTT. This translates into CASSWGQPNTEAFF.

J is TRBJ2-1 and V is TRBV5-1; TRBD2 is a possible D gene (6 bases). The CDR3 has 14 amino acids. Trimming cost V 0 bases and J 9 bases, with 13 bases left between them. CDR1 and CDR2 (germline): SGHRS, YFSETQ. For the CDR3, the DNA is TGCGCCAGCAGCTTGGATCGGGTGGAGGGTGAGCAGTTCTTC. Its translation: CASSLDRVEGEQFF.

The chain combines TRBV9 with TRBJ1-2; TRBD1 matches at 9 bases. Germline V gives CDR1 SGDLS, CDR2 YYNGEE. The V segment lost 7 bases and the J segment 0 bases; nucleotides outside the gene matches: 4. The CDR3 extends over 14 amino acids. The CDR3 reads CASGGTGTNYGYTF. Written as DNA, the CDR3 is TGTGCCAGCGGGGGGACAGGGACTAACTATGGCTACACCTTC.

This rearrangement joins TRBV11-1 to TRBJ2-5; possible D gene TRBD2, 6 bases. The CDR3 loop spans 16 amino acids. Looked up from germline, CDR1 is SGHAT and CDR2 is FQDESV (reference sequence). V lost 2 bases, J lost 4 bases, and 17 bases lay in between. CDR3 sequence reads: CASSLLRGVAPETQYF. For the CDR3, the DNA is TGTGCCAGCAGCTTATTGCGGGGTGTTGCCCCAGAGACCCAGTACTTC. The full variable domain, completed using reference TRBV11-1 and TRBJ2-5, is EAEVAQSPRYKITEKSQAVAFWCDPISGHATLYWYRQILGQGPELLVQFQDESVVDDSQLPKDRFSAERLKGVDSTLKIQPAELGDSAMYLCASSLLRGVAPETQYFGPGTRLLVL.

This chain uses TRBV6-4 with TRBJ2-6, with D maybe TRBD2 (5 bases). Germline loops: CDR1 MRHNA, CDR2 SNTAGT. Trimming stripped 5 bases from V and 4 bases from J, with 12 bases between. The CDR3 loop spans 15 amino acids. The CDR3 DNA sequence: TGTGCCAGCAGTCAGAGGGCTTCAGGGGCCAACGTCCTGACTTTC. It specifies CASSQRASGANVLTF.

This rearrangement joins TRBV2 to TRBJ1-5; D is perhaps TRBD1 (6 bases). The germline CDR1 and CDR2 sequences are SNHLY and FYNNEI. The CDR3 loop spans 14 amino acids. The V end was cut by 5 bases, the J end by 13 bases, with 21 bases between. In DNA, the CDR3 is TGTGCCAGCAGTCAGACAGGTTTTGATGACCTACAGCATTTT. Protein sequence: CASSQTGFDDLQHF.